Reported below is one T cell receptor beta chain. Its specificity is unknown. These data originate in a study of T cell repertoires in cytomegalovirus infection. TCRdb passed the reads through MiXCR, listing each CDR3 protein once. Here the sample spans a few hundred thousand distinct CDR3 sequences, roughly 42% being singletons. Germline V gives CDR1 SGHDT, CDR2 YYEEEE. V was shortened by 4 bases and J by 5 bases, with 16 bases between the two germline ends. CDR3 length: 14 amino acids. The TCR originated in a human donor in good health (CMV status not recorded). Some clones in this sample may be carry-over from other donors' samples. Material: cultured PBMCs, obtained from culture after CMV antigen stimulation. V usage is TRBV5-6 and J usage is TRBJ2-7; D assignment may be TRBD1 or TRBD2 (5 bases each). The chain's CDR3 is CASSGRGRDNEQYF. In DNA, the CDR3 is TGTGCCAGCAGCGGCCGGGGCCGCGACAACGAGCAGTACTTC. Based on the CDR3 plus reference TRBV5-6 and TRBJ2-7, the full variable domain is DAGVTQSPTHLIKTRGQQVTLRCSPKSGHDTVSWYQQALGQGPQFIFQYYEEEERQRGNFPDRFSGHQFPNYSSELNVNALLLGDSALYLCASSGRGRDNEQYFGPGTRLTVT.